These 20 T cell receptor beta chains were all obtained from the same sample, sequenced in a study of Ad26.COV2.S vaccination and SARS-CoV-2 variants. Treatment denoted: about 20 received Ad26.COV2.S at low or high dose, single or two shots; about 5 received placebo; per-sample allocation not given. Repertoires come from day 63 after the first vaccine or placebo injection. The method was immunoSEQ multiplex PCR; TCRdb's version includes in-frame clones alone and lacks a portion of them. The repertoire holds some 340,000 clones, around 84% seen once, with roughly 1.9% in the top ten. The sample was peripheral blood, taken in a trial of Ad26.COV2.S vaccine versus placebo. The receptors shown here come from a person between 18 and 65 years old who received the Ad26.COV2.S COVID-19 vaccine or a placebo.

The V gene is TRBV18, the J gene TRBJ1-1; D is ambiguous. The CDR3 runs 14 residues. V was clipped by 3 bases and J by 3 bases, with 11 bases between them. Germline assignment: CDR1 KGHSH and CDR2 LQKENI. DNA of the CDR3: TGTGCCAGCTCACCCACGGATGCCTACACTGAAGCTTTCTTT. Translating gives CASSPTDAYTEAFF.

The genes are TRBV7-2 and TRBJ1-1; D might be TRBD1 (6 bases). CDR3 length: 14 amino acids. Looked up from germline, CDR1 is SGHTA and CDR2 is FQGNSA. The V gene lost 5 bases and the J gene lost 0 bases, with 10 bases spanning the gap. DNA for the CDR3: TGTGCCAGCAGCCGGACAGCCCTGAACACTGAAGCTTTCTTT. This translates into CASSRTALNTEAFF. Together with reference TRBV7-2 and TRBJ1-1, the CDR3 gives the full variable domain: GAGVSQSPSNKVTEKGKDVELRCDPISGHTALYWYRQSLGQGLEFLIYFQGNSAPDKSGLPSDRFSAERTGGSVSTLTIQRTQQEDSAVYLCASSRTALNTEAFFGQGTRLTVV.

The J gene is TRBJ2-3, the V gene TRBV19, with 12 bases identical to TRBD2. The CDR3 is 16 residues long. In germline, CDR1 is LNHDA, CDR2 SQIVND (reference sequence). The V segment lost 5 bases and the J segment 7 bases; nucleotides outside the gene matches: 10. CDR3 residues: CASSVLAGGSKYTQYF. CDR3 bases: TGTGCCAGTAGTGTCCTAGCGGGGGGGAGCAAATATACGCAGTATTTT.

V and J are TRBV18 and TRBJ2-3, with 7 positions matching TRBD2. This CDR3 has 16 residues. The junction had 5 bases not matched to a gene; V was cut back by 0 bases and J by 2 bases. Germline V lookup: CDR1 KGHSH, CDR2 LQKENI. CDR3 coding DNA: TGTGCCAGCTCACCACCCCGGACTAGATACACAGATACGCAGTATTTT. This translates into CASSPPRTRYTDTQYF. The full variable domain, rest sourced from reference TRBV18 and TRBJ2-3, is NAGVMQNPRHLVRRRGQEARLRCSPMKGHSHVYWYRQLPEEGLKFMVYLQKENIIDESGMPKERFSAEFPKEGPSILRIQQVVRGDSAAYFCASSPPRTRYTDTQYFGPGTRLTVL.

The J gene is TRBJ1-1, the V gene TRBV6-2 or TRBV6-3, with 7 bases identical to TRBD1. J was trimmed by 1 base and V by 2 bases; bases with no gene match: 1. Per the germline V gene, CDR1 is MNHEY and CDR2 is SVGEGT. CDR3 length equals 14 residues. In DNA form, the CDR3 reads TGTGCCAGCAGTTACAGGACAGGGAACACTGAAGCTTTCTTT. This codes for CASSYRTGNTEAFF.

The V and J genes are TRBV30 and TRBJ2-2; 15 bases are a match to TRBD2. CDR3 length: 17 residues. Germline trimming cut 1 base from V and 5 bases from J; bases unmatched to any gene: 5. Germline-derived CDR1 and CDR2 are GTSNPN and SVGIG (reference sequence). CDR3 sequence reads: CAWSAGTSGGWTGELFF. DNA for the CDR3: TGTGCCTGGAGTGCCGGGACTAGCGGGGGGTGGACCGGGGAGCTGTTTTTT.

V usage is TRBV12-1 and J usage is TRBJ2-1; the DNA was not used to check the table's D call, TRBD1. TRBV12-1 is a recognized pseudogene. The CDR3 has 17 residues. In nucleotides, the CDR3 is TGTGCCAGCAGTCTTTGGAATCAGGTCAAGGTTGACAATGAGCAGTTCTTC. Translated, it gives CASSLWNQVKVDNEQFF.

The chain combines TRBV11-2 with TRBJ1-6; 7 bases agree with TRBD1. The length of the CDR3 is 15 residues. Unmatched junction bases numbered 10, after V lost 4 bases and J lost 10 bases. The V gene's germline CDR1 is SGHAT and CDR2 FQNNGV. This CDR3 reads CASSSSRGSPSPLHF. In DNA form, the CDR3 reads TGTGCCAGCAGCTCGTCCAGGGGGAGCCCATCACCCCTCCACTTT.

The rearrangement uses TRBV2 and TRBJ2-6; D is unresolved. V was clipped by 4 bases and J by 4 bases, with 5 bases between them. Germline lookup yields CDR1 SNHLY and CDR2 FYNNEI. CDR3 length equals 13 residues. As DNA, the CDR3 is TGTGCCAGCAGTGGATCCGGGGCCAACGTCCTGACTTTC. Its translation is CASSGSGANVLTF.

CDR3 loop: CAWSEGVGNTIYF. In DNA form, the CDR3 reads TGTGCCTGGAGTGAGGGAGTGGGAAACACCATATATTTT. V usage is TRBV30 and J usage is TRBJ1-3; D remains unclear. V lost 1 base and J 4 bases, leaving 8 bases between the germline ends. The CDR3 has 13 residues. Germline V CDR1 and CDR2: GTSNPN, SVGIG (reference sequence).

The V and J genes are TRBV3-1 (or the pseudogene TRBV3-2) and TRBJ2-1; D is ambiguous. Germline assignment: CDR1 LGHDT and CDR2 YNNKEL (reference sequence). V lost 7 bases and J lost 6, with 19 bases in between. This CDR3 spans 15 amino acids. The DNA of the CDR3 is TGTGCCAGCACCCGAGGAAGGTCCCTTGGCAATGAGCAGTTCTTC. This encodes CASTRGRSLGNEQFF.

This clone was seen a handful of times. This sequence joins TRBV2 and TRBJ2-5, with TRBD1 identical over 7 bases. Germline V gene lookup returns CDR1 SNHLY and CDR2 FYNNEI. CDR3 length equals 14 residues. Losses at the gene ends were 4 bases for V and 1 base for J; bases not matched to a gene: 3. In DNA form, the CDR3 reads TGTGCCAGCAGTGCCGGGACAGCCCAAGAGACCCAGTACTTC. This translates into CASSAGTAQETQYF.

The chain joins TRBV11-2 to TRBJ1-4; weak D call: TRBD1 (5 bases). The CDR3 totals 15 residues. V shed 1 base and J shed 8 bases, with 14 bases lying between them. Per germline, CDR1 SGHAT and CDR2 FQNNGV. The chain's CDR3 is CASSLAPQGGEKLFF. CDR3 coding DNA: TGTGCCAGCAGCTTAGCCCCCCAGGGAGGGGAAAAACTGTTTTTT.

This sequence joins TRBV5-1 and TRBJ1-6; the D is unclear. Trimming took 0 bases from V and 7 from J, leaving 11 bases between them. Germline V gene sequence: CDR1 SGHRS, CDR2 YFSETQ. The CDR3 has 15 amino acids. CDR3 DNA: TGCGCCAGCAGCTTGGCCGAAACCCGGAATTCACCCCTCCACTTT. Amino acids: CASSLAETRNSPLHF. The full variable domain, completed using reference TRBV5-1 and TRBJ1-6, is KAGVTQTPRYLIKTRGQQVTLSCSPISGHRSVSWYQQTPGQGLQFLFEYFSETQRNKGNFPGRFSGRQFSNSRSEMNVSTLELGDSALYLCASSLAETRNSPLHFGNGTRLTVT.

The chain links TRBV19 to TRBJ1-1, with D possibly TRBD1 on 6 matching bases. This CDR3 comprises 16 residues. The V gene lost 1 base and the J gene lost 0 bases, with 12 bases spanning the gap. The germline V gene encodes CDR1 LNHDA and CDR2 SQIVND (reference sequence). Here the CDR3 reads CASSIGGLVMNTEAFF. DNA for the CDR3: TGTGCCAGTAGTATAGGGGGGCTGGTTATGAACACTGAAGCTTTCTTT.

The chain carries TRBV5-8 and TRBJ2-2; D perhaps matches TRBD1 (7 bases). The CDR3 sequence is 14 residues long. Trimming left V 6 bases short and J 5 bases short, with 14 bases between. From germline, CDR1 is SGHTS and CDR2 YDEGEE. CDR3 residues: CASKIRGATGELFF. The DNA for the CDR3 is TGTGCCAGCAAGATCAGGGGGGCGACCGGGGAGCTGTTTTTT.

V and J are TRBV15 and TRBJ1-5; D is ambiguous. CDR1 is LNHNV, CDR2 YYDKDF, per germline (reference sequence). The CDR3 is made up of 14 amino acids. The V end was cut by 3 bases, the J end by 1 base, with 7 bases between. The CDR3 spells CATSRDVSNQPQHF. CDR3 DNA sequence: TGTGCCACCAGCAGGGACGTAAGCAATCAGCCCCAGCATTTT.

V is TRBV3-1 (or the pseudogene TRBV3-2) and J is TRBJ1-2; 9 bases are shared with TRBD1. Germline CDR1 reads LGHDT; CDR2 reads YNNKEL (reference sequence). Trimming cost V 4 bases and J 7 bases; bases outside gene matches: 4. The CDR3 is made up of 13 amino acids. CDR3 nucleotides: TGTGCCAGCAGCCTCCGGGACAGGGCTGGCTACACCTTC. Encoded protein: CASSLRDRAGYTF.

The gene calls are TRBV11-2 and TRBJ2-3; 7 nucleotides agree with TRBD2. Trimming took 1 base from V and 5 from J; bases not matched to a gene: 9. Germline V gene data show CDR1 as SGHAT and CDR2 as FQNNGV. CDR3 length: 16 residues. The CDR3 loop reads CASSLGLGGGGDTQYF. CDR3 nucleotide sequence: TGTGCCAGCAGCTTAGGCCTAGGCGGGGGAGGAGATACGCAGTATTTT.

The gene calls are TRBV12-5 and TRBJ2-1; 12 bases are a match to TRBD2. Germline V gene lookup returns CDR1 LGHNT and CDR2 FRNRAP. This CDR3 spans 16 amino acids. The V segment lost 1 base and the J segment 5 bases; nucleotides outside the gene matches: 3. The CDR3 nucleotides are TGTGCTAGTGGTTTGGGTCTAGCGGGGGGGGACAATGAGCAGTTCTTC. It translates to CASGLGLAGGDNEQFF.